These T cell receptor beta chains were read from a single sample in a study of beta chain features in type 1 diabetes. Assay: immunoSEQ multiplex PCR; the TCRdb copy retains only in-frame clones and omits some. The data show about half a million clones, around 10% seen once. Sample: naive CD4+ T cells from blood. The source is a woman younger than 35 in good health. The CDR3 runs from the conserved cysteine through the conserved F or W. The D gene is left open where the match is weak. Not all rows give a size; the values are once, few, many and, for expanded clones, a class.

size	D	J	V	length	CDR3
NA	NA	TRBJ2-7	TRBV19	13	CASSISGTGEQYF
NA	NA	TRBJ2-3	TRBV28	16	CASSQTGTGERNTQYF
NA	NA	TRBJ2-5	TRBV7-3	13	CASSFRTQETQYF
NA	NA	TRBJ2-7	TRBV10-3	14	CAISRSTQGDEQYF
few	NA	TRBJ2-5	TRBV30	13	CAWSVLSQETQYF
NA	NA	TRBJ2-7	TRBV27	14	CASSEPNRPYEQYF
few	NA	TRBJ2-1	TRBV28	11	CASSYRNEQFF
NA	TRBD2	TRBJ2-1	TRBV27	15	CASSPGTSGFNEQFF
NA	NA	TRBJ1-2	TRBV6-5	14	CASSYSDRSYGYTF
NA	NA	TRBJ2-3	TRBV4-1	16	CASSQDLAMGTDTQYF
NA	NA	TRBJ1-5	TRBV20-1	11	CSARDRTAQHF
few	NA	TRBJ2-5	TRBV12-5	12	CASGQEWKTQYF
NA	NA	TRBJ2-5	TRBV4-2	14	CASSMGGPQETQYF
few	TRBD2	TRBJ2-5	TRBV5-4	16	CASSGRLAGTQETQYF
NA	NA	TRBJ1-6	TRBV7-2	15	CASNTFWPIHSPLHF
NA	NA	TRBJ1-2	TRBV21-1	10	CASIPGGYTF
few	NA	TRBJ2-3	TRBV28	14	CASTPGGSTDTQYF
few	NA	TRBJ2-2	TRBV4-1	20	CASSQDPPGYSRSLTGELFF
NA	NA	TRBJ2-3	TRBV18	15	CASSRARGDTDTQYF
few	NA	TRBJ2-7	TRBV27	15	CASSLRVGSGYEQYF
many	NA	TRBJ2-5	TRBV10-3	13	CAISEASRVTQYF
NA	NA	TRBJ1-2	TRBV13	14	CASSLGRGPDGYTF
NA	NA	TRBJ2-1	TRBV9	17	CASSDRPSSGSYNEQFF
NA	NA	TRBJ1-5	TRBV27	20	CASSLVYSRGKGGRNQPQHF
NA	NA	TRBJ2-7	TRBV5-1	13	CASSSTGDYEQYF
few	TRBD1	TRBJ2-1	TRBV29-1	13	CSVRDRDYNEQFF
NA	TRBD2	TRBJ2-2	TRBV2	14	CATSGGRSTGELFF
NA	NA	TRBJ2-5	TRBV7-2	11	CASSRGETQYF
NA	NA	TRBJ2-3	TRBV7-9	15	CASSSAGYNTDTQYF
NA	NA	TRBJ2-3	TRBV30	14	CACSRSVSTDTQYF
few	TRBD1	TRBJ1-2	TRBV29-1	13	CSVRDRLNYGYTF
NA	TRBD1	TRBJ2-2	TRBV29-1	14	CSGQGVGYYGELFF
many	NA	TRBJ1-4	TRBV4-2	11	CASSPNEKLFF
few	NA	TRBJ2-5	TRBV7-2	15	CASSLQGRGQETQYF
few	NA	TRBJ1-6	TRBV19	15	CASSSQLENSSPLHF
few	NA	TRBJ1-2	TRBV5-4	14	CASSFTLGFNGYTF
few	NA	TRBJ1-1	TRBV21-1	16	CASSLRGDPSSTEAFF
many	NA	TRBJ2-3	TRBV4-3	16	CASSQENRLSTDTQYF
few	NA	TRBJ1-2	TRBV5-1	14	CASSLDGGNYGYTF
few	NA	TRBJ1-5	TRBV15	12	CATSRSRSPQHF
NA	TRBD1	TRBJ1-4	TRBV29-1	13	CSVVDRYNEKLFF
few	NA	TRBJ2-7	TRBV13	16	CASSLEPGARAYEQYF
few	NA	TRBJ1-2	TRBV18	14	CASSPAATNYGYTF
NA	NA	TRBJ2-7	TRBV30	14	CAWTPQVSSYEQYF
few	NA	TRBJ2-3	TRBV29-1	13	CSVQVARIDTQYF
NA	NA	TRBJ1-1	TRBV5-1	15	CASSLEKPGDTEAFF
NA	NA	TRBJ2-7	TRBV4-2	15	CASSQARARGYEQYF
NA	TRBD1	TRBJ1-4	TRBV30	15	CAWSKTGATNEKLFF
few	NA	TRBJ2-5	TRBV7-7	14	CASRKAGDQETQYF
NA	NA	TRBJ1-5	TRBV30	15	CAWSSTGLSNQPQHF
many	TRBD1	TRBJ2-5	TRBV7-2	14	CASSRHRDRATQYF
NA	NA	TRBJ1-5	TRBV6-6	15	CASSDPAGSNQPQHF
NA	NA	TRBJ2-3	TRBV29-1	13	CSVKGGATDTQYF
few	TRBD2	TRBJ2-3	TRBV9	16	CASTKLAGDYTDTQYF
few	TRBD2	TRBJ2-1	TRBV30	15	CAWSVLAGPYNEQFF
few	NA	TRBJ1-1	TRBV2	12	CASSYEGLEAFF